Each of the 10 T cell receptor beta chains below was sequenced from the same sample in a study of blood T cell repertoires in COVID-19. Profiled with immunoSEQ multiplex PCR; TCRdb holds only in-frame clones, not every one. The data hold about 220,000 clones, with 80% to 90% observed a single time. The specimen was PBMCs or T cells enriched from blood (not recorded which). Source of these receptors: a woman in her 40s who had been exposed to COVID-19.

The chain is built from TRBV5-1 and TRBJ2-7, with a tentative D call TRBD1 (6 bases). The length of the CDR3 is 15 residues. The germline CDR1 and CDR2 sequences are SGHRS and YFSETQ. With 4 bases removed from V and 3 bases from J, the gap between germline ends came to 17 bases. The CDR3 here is CASSPPRTDNYEQYF. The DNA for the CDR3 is TGCGCCAGCAGCCCCCCAAGGACAGATAACTACGAGCAGTACTTC. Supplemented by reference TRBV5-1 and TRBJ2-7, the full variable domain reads KAGVTQTPRYLIKTRGQQVTLSCSPISGHRSVSWYQQTPGQGLQFLFEYFSETQRNKGNFPGRFSGRQFSNSRSEMNVSTLELGDSALYLCASSPPRTDNYEQYFGPGTRLTVT.

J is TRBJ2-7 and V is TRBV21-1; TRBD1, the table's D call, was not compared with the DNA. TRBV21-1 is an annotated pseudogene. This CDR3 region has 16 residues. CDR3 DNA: TGTGCCAGCAGCAAAGGTCGGCAGGAAGGTGGCTACGAGCAGTACTTC. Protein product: CASSKGRQEGGYEQYF.

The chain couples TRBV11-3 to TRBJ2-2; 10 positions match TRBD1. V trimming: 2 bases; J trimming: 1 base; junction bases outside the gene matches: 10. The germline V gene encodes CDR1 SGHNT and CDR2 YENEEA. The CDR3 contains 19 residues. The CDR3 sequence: CASSLPRCRDRGNTGELFF. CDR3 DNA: TGTGCCAGCAGCTTACCACGGTGCCGGGACAGGGGGAACACCGGGGAGCTGTTTTTT.

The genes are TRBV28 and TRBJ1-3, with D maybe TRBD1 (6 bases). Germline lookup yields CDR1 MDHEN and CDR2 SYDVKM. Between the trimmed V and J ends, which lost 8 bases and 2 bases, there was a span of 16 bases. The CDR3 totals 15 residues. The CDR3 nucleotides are TGTGCCAGCCGAAGCGGGGACAATCCTGGAAACACCATATATTTT. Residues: CASRSGDNPGNTIYF.

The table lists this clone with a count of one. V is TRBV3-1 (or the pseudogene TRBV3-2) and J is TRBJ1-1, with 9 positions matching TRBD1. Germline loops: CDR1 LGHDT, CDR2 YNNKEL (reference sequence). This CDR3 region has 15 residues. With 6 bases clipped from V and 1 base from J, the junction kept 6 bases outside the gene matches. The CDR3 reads CASSLQGAGNTEAFF. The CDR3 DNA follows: TGTGCCAGCAGTTTACAGGGGGCAGGGAACACTGAAGCTTTCTTT.

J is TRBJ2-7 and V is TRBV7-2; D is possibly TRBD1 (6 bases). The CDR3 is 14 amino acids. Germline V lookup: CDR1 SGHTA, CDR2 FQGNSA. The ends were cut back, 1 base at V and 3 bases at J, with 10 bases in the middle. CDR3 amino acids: CASSLEGQSYEQYF. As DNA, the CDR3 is TGTGCCAGCAGCTTAGAAGGACAGAGCTACGAGCAGTACTTC. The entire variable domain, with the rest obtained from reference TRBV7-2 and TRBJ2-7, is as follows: GAGVSQSPSNKVTEKGKDVELRCDPISGHTALYWYRQSLGQGLEFLIYFQGNSAPDKSGLPSDRFSAERTGGSVSTLTIQRTQQEDSAVYLCASSLEGQSYEQYFGPGTRLTVT.

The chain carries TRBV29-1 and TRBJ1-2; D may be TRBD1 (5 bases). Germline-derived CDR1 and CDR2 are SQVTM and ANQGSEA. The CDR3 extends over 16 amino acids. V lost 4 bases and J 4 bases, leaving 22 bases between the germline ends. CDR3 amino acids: CSVGSSGGLGGYGYTF. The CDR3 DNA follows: TGCAGCGTTGGTTCTTCGGGGGGTTTAGGTGGCTATGGCTACACCTTC.

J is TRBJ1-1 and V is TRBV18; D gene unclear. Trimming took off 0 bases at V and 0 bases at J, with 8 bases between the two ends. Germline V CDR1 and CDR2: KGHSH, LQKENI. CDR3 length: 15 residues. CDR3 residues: CASSPPKTLNTEAFF. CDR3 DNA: TGTGCCAGCTCACCACCGAAAACTTTGAACACTGAAGCTTTCTTT.

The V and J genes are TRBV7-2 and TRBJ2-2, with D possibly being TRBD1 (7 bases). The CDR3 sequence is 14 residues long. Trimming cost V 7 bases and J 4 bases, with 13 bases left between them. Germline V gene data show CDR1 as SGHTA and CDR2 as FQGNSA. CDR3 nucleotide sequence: TGTGCCAGCAACCCAGGGGGAGGCACCGGGGAGCTGTTTTTT. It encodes CASNPGGGTGELFF.

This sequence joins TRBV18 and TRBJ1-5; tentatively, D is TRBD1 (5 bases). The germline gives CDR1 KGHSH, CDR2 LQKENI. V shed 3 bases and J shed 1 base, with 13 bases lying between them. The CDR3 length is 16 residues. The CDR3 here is CASSPAPRASNQPQHF. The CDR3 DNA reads TGTGCCAGCTCACCCGCCCCCAGGGCAAGCAATCAGCCCCAGCATTTT.